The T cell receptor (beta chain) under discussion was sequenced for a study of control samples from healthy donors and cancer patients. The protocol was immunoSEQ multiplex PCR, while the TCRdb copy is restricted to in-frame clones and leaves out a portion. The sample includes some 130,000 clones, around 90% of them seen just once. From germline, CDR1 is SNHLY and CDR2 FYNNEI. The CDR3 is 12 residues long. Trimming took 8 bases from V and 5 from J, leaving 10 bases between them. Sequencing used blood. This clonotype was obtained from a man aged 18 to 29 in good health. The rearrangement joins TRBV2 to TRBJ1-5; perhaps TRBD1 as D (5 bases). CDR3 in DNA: TGTGCCAGCGGGCCAGGGCATCAGCCCCAGCATTTT. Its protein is CASGPGHQPQHF.